This TCR beta chain was sequenced in a study of blood T cell repertoires in COVID-19. For the study at large: PBMCs, B-cell-depleted T cells, or T cells were the source of the cDNA or gDNA that made up the material.

Trimming at V came to 7 bases and at J to 4 bases, leaving 6 bases not matched to a gene. Germline CDR1 reads MNHEY; CDR2 reads SVGAGI. The CDR3 is 14 amino acids. In the source study's methods: Reference gene primer amplification gave estimated nucleated cell counts. Repertoires were generated with immunoSEQ multiplex PCR, while TCRdb's copy carries only in-frame clones and drops some. V and J calls and clone size follow that table, whereas D and trimming were derived from the DNA. The data contain approximately 400,000 clones, 70% to 90% of them singletons. The sample comprised peripheral blood. V usage is TRBV6-5 and J usage is TRBJ1-2; 10 positions match TRBD1. This receptor was obtained from a woman between 45 and 60 years old with COVID-19, enrolled during active disease. CDR3 nucleotides: TGTGCCAGCACGACAGGGGGCCGTACCTATGGCTACACCTTC. As protein: CASTTGGRTYGYTF.